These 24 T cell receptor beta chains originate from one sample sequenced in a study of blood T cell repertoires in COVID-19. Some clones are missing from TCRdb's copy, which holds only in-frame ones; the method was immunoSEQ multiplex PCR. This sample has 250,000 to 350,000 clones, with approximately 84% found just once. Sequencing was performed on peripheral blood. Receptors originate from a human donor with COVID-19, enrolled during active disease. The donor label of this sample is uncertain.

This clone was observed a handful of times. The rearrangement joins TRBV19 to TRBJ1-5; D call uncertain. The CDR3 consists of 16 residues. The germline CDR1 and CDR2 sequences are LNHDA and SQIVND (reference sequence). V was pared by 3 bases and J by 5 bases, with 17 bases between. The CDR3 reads CASSIIERARDQPQHF. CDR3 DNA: TGTGCCAGTAGTATTATCGAGAGGGCGAGGGATCAGCCCCAGCATTTT.

CDR3 region: CASSLPEGQVYSPLHF. Here the CDR3 DNA reads TGTGCCAGCAGTTTGCCCGAGGGACAGGTATATTCACCCCTCCACTTT. This chain joins TRBV28 and TRBJ1-6, with 8 bases matching TRBD1. The CDR3 runs to 16 residues. V was pared by 3 bases and J by 8 bases, with 9 bases of the junction left unmatched. Germline V gene data show CDR1 as MDHEN and CDR2 as SYDVKM.

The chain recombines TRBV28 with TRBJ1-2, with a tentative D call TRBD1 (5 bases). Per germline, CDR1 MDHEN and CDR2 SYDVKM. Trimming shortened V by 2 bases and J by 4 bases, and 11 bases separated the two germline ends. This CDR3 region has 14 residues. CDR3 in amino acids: CASSLLRVGYGYTF. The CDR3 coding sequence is TGTGCCAGCAGTTTACTCAGGGTTGGCTATGGCTACACCTTC.

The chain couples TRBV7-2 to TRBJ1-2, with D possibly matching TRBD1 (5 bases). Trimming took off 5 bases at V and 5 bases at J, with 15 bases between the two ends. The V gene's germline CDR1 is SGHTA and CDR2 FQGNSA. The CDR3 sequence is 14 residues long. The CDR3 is CASSPEGGAYGYTF. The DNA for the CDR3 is TGTGCCAGCAGCCCGGAAGGAGGGGCTTATGGCTACACCTTC.

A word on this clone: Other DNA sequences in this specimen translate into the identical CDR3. The CDR3, as DNA: TGTGCCAGCAGGACAGGGGACTCTGGAAACACCATATATTTT. It is translated as CASRTGDSGNTIYF. This chain uses TRBV6-5 with TRBJ1-3, with 8 nucleotides matching TRBD1. V lost 6 bases to trimming and J lost 0 bases; unmatched junction nucleotides: 1. Germline V gene sequence: CDR1 MNHEY, CDR2 SVGAGI. CDR3 length: 14 residues.

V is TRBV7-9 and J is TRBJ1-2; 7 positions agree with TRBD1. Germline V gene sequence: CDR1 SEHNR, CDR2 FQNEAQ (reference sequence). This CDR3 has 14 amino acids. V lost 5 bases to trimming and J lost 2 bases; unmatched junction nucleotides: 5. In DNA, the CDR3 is TGTGCCAGCAGCCTCAGACAGGGCAACTATGGCTACACCTTC. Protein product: CASSLRQGNYGYTF.

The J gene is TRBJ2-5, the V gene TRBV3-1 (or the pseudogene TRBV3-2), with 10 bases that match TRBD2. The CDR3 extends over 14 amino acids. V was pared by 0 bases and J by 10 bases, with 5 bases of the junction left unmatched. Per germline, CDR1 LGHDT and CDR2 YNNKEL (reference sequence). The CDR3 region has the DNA TGTGCCAGCAGCCAAGATGTAGCGGGGGGAGTCCAGTACTTC. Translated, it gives CASSQDVAGGVQYF.

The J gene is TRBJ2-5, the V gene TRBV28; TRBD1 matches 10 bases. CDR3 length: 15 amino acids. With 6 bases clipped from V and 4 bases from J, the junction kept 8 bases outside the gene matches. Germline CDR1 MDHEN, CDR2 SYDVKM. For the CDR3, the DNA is TGTGCCAGCAGATATGGACAGGGGGGAGTAGAGACCCAGTACTTC. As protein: CASRYGQGGVETQYF.

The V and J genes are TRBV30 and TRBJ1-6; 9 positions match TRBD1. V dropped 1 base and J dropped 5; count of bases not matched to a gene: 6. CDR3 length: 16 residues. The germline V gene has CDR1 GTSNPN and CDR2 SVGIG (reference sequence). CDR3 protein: CAWSGDRGTNNSPLHF. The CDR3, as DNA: TGTGCCTGGAGTGGAGACAGGGGGACTAATAATTCACCCCTCCACTTT. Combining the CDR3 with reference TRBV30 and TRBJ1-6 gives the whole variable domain SQTIHQWPATLVQPVGSPLSLECTVEGTSNPNLYWYRQAAGRGLQLLFYSVGIGQISSEVPQNLSASRPQDRQFILSSKKLLLSDSGFYLCAWSGDRGTNNSPLHFGNGTRLTVT.

The CDR3 nucleotides are TGTGCCAGCAGAGGACAGGGTGAGGGAAAACTGTTTTTT. This sequence encodes CASRGQGEGKLFF. The chain is built from TRBV6-5 and TRBJ1-4, with 8 bases that match TRBD1. The CDR3 totals 13 residues. J lost 10 bases, V lost 6 bases, and 7 bases had no gene match. Germline V gives CDR1 MNHEY, CDR2 SVGAGI.

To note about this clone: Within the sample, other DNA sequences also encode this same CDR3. The DNA of the CDR3 is TGTGCCTGGAGCGGGGAAGGGAATTCACCCCTCCACTTT. Translation: CAWSGEGNSPLHF. The rearrangement links TRBV30 to TRBJ1-6; unclear D gene. The CDR3 extends over 13 amino acids. Germline V gives CDR1 GTSNPN, CDR2 SVGIG (reference sequence). Trimming stripped 3 bases from V and 7 bases from J, with 10 bases between.

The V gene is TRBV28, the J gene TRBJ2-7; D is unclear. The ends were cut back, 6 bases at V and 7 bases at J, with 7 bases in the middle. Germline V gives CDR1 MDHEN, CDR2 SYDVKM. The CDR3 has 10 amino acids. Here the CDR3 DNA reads TGTGCCAGCAGCCGTTATGAGCAGTACTTC. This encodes CASSRYEQYF.

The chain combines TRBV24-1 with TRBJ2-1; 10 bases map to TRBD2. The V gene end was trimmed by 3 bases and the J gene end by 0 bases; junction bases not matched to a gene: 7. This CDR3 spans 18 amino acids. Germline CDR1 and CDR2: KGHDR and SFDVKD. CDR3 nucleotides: TGTGCCACCAGTGATCACCTAGCGGGGGAGGGCTCCTACAATGAGCAGTTCTTC. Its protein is CATSDHLAGEGSYNEQFF.

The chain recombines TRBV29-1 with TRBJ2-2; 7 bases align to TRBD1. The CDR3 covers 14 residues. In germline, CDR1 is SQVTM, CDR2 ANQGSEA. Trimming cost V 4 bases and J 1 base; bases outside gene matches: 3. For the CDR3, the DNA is TGCAGCGTTGCGACAGGGAGGAACACCGGGGAGCTGTTTTTT. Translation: CSVATGRNTGELFF.

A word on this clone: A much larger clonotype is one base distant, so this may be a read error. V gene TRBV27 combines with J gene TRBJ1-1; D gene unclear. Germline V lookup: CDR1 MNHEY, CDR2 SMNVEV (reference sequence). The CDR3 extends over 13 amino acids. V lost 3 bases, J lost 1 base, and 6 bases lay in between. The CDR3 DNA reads TGTGCCAGCAGTTTTAACAGGAACACTGAAGCTTTCTTT. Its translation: CASSFNRNTEAFF.

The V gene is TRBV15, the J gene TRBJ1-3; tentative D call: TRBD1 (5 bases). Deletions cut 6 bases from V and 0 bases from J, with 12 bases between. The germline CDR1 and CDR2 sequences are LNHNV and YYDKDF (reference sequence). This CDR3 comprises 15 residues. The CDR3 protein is CATRDGQHSGNTIYF. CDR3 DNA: TGTGCCACCAGGGACGGACAACACTCTGGAAACACCATATATTTT.

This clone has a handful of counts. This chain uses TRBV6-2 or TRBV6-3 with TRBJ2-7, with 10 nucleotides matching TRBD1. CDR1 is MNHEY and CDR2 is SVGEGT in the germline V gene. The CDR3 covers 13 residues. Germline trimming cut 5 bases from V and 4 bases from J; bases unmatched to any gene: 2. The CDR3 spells CASSDRGLYEQYF. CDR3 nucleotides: TGTGCCAGCAGTGACAGGGGGCTATACGAGCAGTACTTC.

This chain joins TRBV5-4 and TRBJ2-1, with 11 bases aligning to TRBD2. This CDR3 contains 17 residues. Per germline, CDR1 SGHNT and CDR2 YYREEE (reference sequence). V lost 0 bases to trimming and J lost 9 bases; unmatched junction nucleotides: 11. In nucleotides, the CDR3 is TGTGCCAGCAGCTTGGGAAGGGGTAGCGGGAGGGCGGGTGAGCAGTTCTTC. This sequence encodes CASSLGRGSGRAGEQFF.

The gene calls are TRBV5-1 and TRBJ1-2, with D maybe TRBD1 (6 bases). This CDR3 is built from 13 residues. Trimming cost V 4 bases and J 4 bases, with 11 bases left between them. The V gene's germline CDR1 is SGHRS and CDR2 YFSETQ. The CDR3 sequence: CASSPGTTYGYTF. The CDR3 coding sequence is TGCGCCAGCAGCCCCGGGACAACCTATGGCTACACCTTC.

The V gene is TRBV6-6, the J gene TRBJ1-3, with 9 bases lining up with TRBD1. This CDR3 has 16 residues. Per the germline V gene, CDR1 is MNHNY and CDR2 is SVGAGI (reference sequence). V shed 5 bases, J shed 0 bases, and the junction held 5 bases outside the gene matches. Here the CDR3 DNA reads TGTGCCAGCAGTCCTGGGACAGGGAACTCTGGAAACACCATATATTTT. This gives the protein CASSPGTGNSGNTIYF.

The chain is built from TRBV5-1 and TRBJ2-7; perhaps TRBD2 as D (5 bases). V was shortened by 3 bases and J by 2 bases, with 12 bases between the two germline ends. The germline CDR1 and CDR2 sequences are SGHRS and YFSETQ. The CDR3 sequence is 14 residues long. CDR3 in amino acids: CASSSSTGTYEQYF. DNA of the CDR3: TGCGCCAGCAGCTCCTCGACCGGGACCTACGAGCAGTACTTC.

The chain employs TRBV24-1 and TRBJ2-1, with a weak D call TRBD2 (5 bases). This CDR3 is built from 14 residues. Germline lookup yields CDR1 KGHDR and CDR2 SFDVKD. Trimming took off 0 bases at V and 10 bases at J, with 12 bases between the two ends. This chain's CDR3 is CATSDLYLGAEQFF. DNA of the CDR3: TGTGCCACCAGTGATTTGTATTTGGGAGCCGAGCAGTTCTTC.

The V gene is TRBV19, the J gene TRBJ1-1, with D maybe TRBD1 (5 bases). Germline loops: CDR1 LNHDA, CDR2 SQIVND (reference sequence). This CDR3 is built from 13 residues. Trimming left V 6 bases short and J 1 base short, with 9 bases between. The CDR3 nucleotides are TGTGCCAGTAGAAGGACAACGAACACTGAAGCTTTCTTT. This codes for CASRRTTNTEAFF.

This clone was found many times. The CDR3: CASRIEGDGELFF. CDR3 nucleotides: TGTGCCAGCAGGATTGAGGGGGACGGGGAGCTGTTTTTT. The V gene is TRBV2, the J gene TRBJ2-2; tentative D call: TRBD1 (6 bases). The CDR3 sequence is 13 residues long. Deletions cut 6 bases from V and 7 bases from J, with 12 bases between. Germline values: CDR1 SNHLY, CDR2 FYNNEI.